The 28 T cell receptor beta chains given below trace back to one sample, sequenced in a study of blood T cell repertoires in COVID-19. TCRdb's table, derived via immunoSEQ multiplex PCR, lists solely in-frame clones and lacks some. The repertoire holds 180,000 or so clones, with about 88% as singletons. Sequenced material: peripheral blood. The receptors come from a young man with acute or convalescent COVID-19.

The CDR3 nucleotides are TGTGCCAGCAGTTTGGGACAGGGTTACAGGAACACTGAAGCTTTCTTT. Its protein product is CASSLGQGYRNTEAFF. The V and J genes are TRBV6-2 or TRBV6-3 and TRBJ1-1, with 9 bases fitting TRBD1. The germline V gene encodes CDR1 MNHEY and CDR2 SVGEGT. With 4 bases clipped from V and 1 base from J, the junction kept 7 bases outside the gene matches. The CDR3 covers 16 residues.

CDR3 coding DNA: TGTGCCAGCAGCTTAGTGCCAGACCCTAGCTATGGCTACACCTTC. The encoded protein is CASSLVPDPSYGYTF. J is TRBJ1-2 and V is TRBV7-8; unclear D gene. CDR3 length: 15 residues. Germline V lookup: CDR1 SGHVS, CDR2 FQNEAQ. Trimming shortened V by 1 base and J by 4 bases, and 13 bases separated the two germline ends.

V and J are TRBV12-3 or TRBV12-4 and TRBJ2-5; D unclear. The CDR3 covers 12 residues. Trimming took off 1 base at V and 5 bases at J, with 5 bases between the two ends. The CDR3 DNA follows: TGTGCCAGCAGTTTAGGTCTGGAGACCCAGTACTTC. This codes for CASSLGLETQYF.

The rearrangement joins TRBV29-1 to TRBJ2-7, with 14 bases lining up with TRBD2. The germline V gene has CDR1 SQVTM and CDR2 ANQGSEA. V lost 7 bases to trimming and J lost 4 bases; unmatched junction nucleotides: 6. This CDR3 spans 14 amino acids. CDR3 region: CSAIRTSGGYEQYF. For the CDR3, the DNA is TGCAGCGCTATCCGGACTAGCGGGGGGTACGAGCAGTACTTC.

This chain links TRBV19 with TRBJ1-5; 8 nucleotides align to TRBD1. Germline CDR1 reads LNHDA; CDR2 reads SQIVND (reference sequence). The CDR3 consists of 13 residues. The trim removed 6 bases at V and 7 bases at J, leaving 5 bases unmatched. This CDR3 reads CASRDREGQPQHF. DNA for the CDR3: TGTGCCAGTAGGGACAGGGAGGGACAGCCCCAGCATTTT.

The chain links TRBV5-4 to TRBJ2-5; D is perhaps TRBD1 (6 bases). The CDR3 length is 14 residues. The germline CDR1 and CDR2 sequences are SGHNT and YYREEE (reference sequence). V dropped 2 bases and J dropped 1 base, with 9 bases sitting between them. CDR3 nucleotides: TGTGCCAGCAGCTTCGGACAGATCCAAGAGACCCAGTACTTC. It codes for CASSFGQIQETQYF.

This clone was seen a few times. The V and J genes are TRBV19 and TRBJ1-1; 9 nucleotides line up with TRBD1. CDR1 is LNHDA, CDR2 SQIVND, per germline (reference sequence). J gave up 0 bases and V 5 bases, and 7 bases lay outside the gene matches. CDR3 length: 16 residues. The CDR3: CASSLRTGAVNTEAFF. The CDR3 coding sequence is TGTGCCAGTAGTCTAAGGACAGGGGCCGTGAACACTGAAGCTTTCTTT. Together with reference TRBV19 and TRBJ1-1, the CDR3 gives the full variable domain: DGGITQSPKYLFRKEGQNVTLSCEQNLNHDAMYWYRQDPGQGLRLIYYSQIVNDFQKGDIAEGYSVSREKKESFPLTVTSAQKNPTAFYLCASSLRTGAVNTEAFFGQGTRLTVV.

This chain links TRBV3-1 (or the pseudogene TRBV3-2) with TRBJ2-1; D remains ambiguous. CDR1 is LGHDT and CDR2 is YNNKEL in the germline V gene (reference sequence). The CDR3 totals 16 residues. V gave up 0 bases and J gave up 5 bases, with 14 bases separating them. Written as DNA, the CDR3 is TGTGCCAGCAGCCAAGAAGGTAACAGAATCAACAATGAGCAGTTCTTC. Its translation is CASSQEGNRINNEQFF.

This clone appeared once. The chain combines TRBV6-6 with TRBJ1-3; D is possibly TRBD1 (5 bases). Looked up from germline, CDR1 is MNHNY and CDR2 is SVGAGI (reference sequence). CDR3 length: 13 residues. Trimming left V 7 bases short and J 0 bases short, with 7 bases between. The CDR3 here is CASNGGSGNTIYF. For the CDR3, the DNA is TGTGCCAGCAACGGGGGCTCTGGAAACACCATATATTTT.

Only one count was recorded for this clone. The chain employs TRBV5-4 and TRBJ1-4; 8 bases align to TRBD1. CDR1 and CDR2 (germline): SGHNT, YYREEE (reference sequence). This CDR3 contains 14 residues. V shed 2 bases and J 8 bases; nucleotides not matched to a gene: 5. In DNA, the CDR3 is TGTGCCAGCAGCTTCTCTCAGGGGGCCGAAAAACTGTTTTTT. As protein: CASSFSQGAEKLFF.

The chain links TRBV5-1 to TRBJ2-3, with 12 bases matching TRBD2. Germline-derived CDR1 and CDR2 are SGHRS and YFSETQ. Germline trimming cut 4 bases from V and 2 bases from J; bases unmatched to any gene: 5. CDR3 size: 16 residues. The CDR3 nucleotides read TGCGCCAGCAGCGCCGGACTAGCGGGGTCCACAGATACGCAGTATTTT. Translated, it gives CASSAGLAGSTDTQYF.

The rearrangement joins TRBV28 to TRBJ1-1; no firm D call. The ends were cut back, 3 bases at V and 6 bases at J, with 11 bases in the middle. From germline, CDR1 is MDHEN and CDR2 SYDVKM. The CDR3 extends over 13 amino acids. The chain's CDR3 is CASSFVPRSEAFF. CDR3 DNA sequence: TGTGCCAGCAGTTTTGTCCCGAGGTCTGAAGCTTTCTTT.

The chain joins TRBV4-1 to TRBJ1-1; 8 positions agree with TRBD1. V dropped 4 bases and J dropped 5; count of bases not matched to a gene: 6. The germline V gene encodes CDR1 MGHRA and CDR2 YSYEKL. The CDR3 is 14 residues long. DNA for the CDR3: TGCGCCAGCAGCCTTGGACAGGGAAATACTGAAGCTTTCTTT. Amino acids: CASSLGQGNTEAFF.

V gene TRBV7-2 combines with J gene TRBJ1-1; D gene uncertain. V shed 6 bases and J shed 5 bases, with 16 bases lying between them. Germline lookup yields CDR1 SGHTA and CDR2 FQGNSA. The CDR3 sequence is 14 residues long. The CDR3 is CASRAGPAGTEAFF. CDR3 DNA: TGTGCCAGCAGGGCTGGACCGGCGGGGACTGAAGCTTTCTTT.

J is TRBJ1-4 and V is TRBV2, with a possible D match to TRBD1 (5 bases). V lost 6 bases and J 0 bases, leaving 11 bases between the germline ends. The CDR3 totals 15 residues. Germline V gives CDR1 SNHLY, CDR2 FYNNEI. The CDR3 sequence: CASRQSQATNEKLFF. The CDR3 DNA follows: TGTGCCAGCAGGCAATCACAGGCAACTAATGAAAAACTGTTTTTT.

The chain combines TRBV2 with TRBJ1-1; D remains ambiguous. V lost 2 bases and J lost 7, with 11 bases in between. Germline CDR1 is SNHLY and CDR2 is FYNNEI. The CDR3 is 13 residues long. The chain's CDR3 is CASSENGEGEAFF. DNA for the CDR3: TGTGCCAGCAGTGAAAATGGTGAGGGTGAAGCTTTCTTT.

The chain joins TRBV5-4 to TRBJ1-1; 8 bases are shared with TRBD1. The germline CDR1 and CDR2 sequences are SGHNT and YYREEE (reference sequence). CDR3 length: 14 residues. V shed 4 bases, J shed 4 bases, and the junction held 6 bases outside the gene matches. CDR3 sequence: CASSLTGVGTEAFF. The DNA for the CDR3 is TGTGCCAGCAGCCTGACAGGGGTTGGCACTGAAGCTTTCTTT. Looking up the rest from reference TRBV5-4 and TRBJ1-1 gives the full variable domain: ETGVTQSPTHLIKTRGQQVTLRCSSQSGHNTVSWYQQALGQGPQFIFQYYREEENGRGNFPPRFSGLQFPNYSSELNVNALELDDSALYLCASSLTGVGTEAFFGQGTRLTVV.

V usage is TRBV12-3 or TRBV12-4 and J usage is TRBJ1-1; D is perhaps TRBD1 (5 bases). The CDR3 spans 13 residues. V lost 0 bases, J lost 12 bases, and 14 bases lay in between. The CDR3 loop is CASSLARGAGSFF. The DNA for the CDR3 is TGTGCCAGCAGTTTAGCGCGCGGGGCGGGGTCTTTCTTT.

This chain connects TRBV5-1 to TRBJ2-3; D is unresolved. Germline V CDR1 and CDR2: SGHRS, YFSETQ. Deletions cut 1 base from V and 0 bases from J, with 15 bases between. The CDR3 consists of 17 residues. Here the CDR3 DNA reads TGCGCCAGCAGCTTGTACGTTTCCACTACTAGCACAGATACGCAGTATTTT. The encoded protein is CASSLYVSTTSTDTQYF.

V is TRBV12-3 or TRBV12-4 and J is TRBJ2-7; D is perhaps TRBD2 (5 bases). V gave up 1 base and J gave up 3 bases, with 7 bases separating them. This CDR3 comprises 13 residues. CDR3 protein: CASSLGGFYEQYF. DNA of the CDR3: TGTGCCAGCAGTTTAGGAGGGTTCTACGAGCAGTACTTC.

This clone showed up just once. V and J are TRBV6-5 and TRBJ1-5, with 7 bases fitting TRBD1. With 7 bases clipped from V and 4 bases from J, the junction kept 7 bases outside the gene matches. Germline V gene lookup returns CDR1 MNHEY and CDR2 SVGAGI. This CDR3 comprises 14 residues. CDR3 DNA sequence: TGTGCCAGCACCGCGGGACAGCTAAATCAGCCCCAGCATTTT. Translating it yields CASTAGQLNQPQHF.

The gene calls are TRBV19 and TRBJ1-2; 11 nucleotides agree with TRBD1. Per germline, CDR1 LNHDA and CDR2 SQIVND (reference sequence). After removal of 5 bases from V and 0 bases from J, the junction contained 8 bases not matched to a gene. This CDR3 is built from 17 residues. CDR3 DNA: TGTGCCAGTAGTCCCCCGGGACAGGGGGTGTCTAACTATGGCTACACCTTC. Protein sequence: CASSPPGQGVSNYGYTF.

To note about this clone: Other DNA sequences within the sample encode an identical CDR3. The chain carries TRBV6-6 and TRBJ1-2; 8 bases match TRBD1. Germline CDR1 reads MNHNY; CDR2 reads SVGAGI (reference sequence). Trimming took 6 bases from V and 5 from J; bases not matched to a gene: 5. The CDR3 covers 13 residues. CDR3: CASSPGGGYGYTF. CDR3 in DNA: TGTGCCAGCAGCCCAGGGGGCGGTTATGGCTACACCTTC.

V gene TRBV25-1 combines with J gene TRBJ2-5; TRBD1 aligns across 8 bases. J gave up 2 bases and V 8 bases, and 10 bases lay outside the gene matches. The germline gives CDR1 MGHDK, CDR2 SYGVNS. The CDR3 length is 15 residues. The CDR3 coding sequence is TGTGCCAGCGGGGAAGACAGGGGAATTCAAGAGACCCAGTACTTC. Amino acids: CASGEDRGIQETQYF.

The chain is built from TRBV2 and TRBJ2-3, with 9 positions matching TRBD1. J was trimmed by 3 bases and V by 6 bases; bases with no gene match: 7. Germline CDR1 SNHLY, CDR2 FYNNEI. The length of the CDR3 is 15 residues. The CDR3, as DNA: TGTGCCAGCAGGGAACAGGGGGCGCGGACAGATACGCAGTATTTT. Translating gives CASREQGARTDTQYF.

The chain recombines TRBV6-5 with TRBJ1-3; D unresolved. Trimming took off 0 bases at V and 1 base at J, with 7 bases between the two ends. The CDR3 is 15 amino acids. Germline V gene lookup returns CDR1 MNHEY and CDR2 SVGAGI. The CDR3 spells CASSYSTASGNTIYF. The CDR3 DNA follows: TGTGCCAGCAGTTACTCCACAGCATCTGGAAACACCATATATTTT.

The chain employs TRBV7-2 and TRBJ1-2; 7 bases map to TRBD1. V lost 5 bases to trimming and J lost 4 bases; unmatched junction nucleotides: 7. CDR1 and CDR2 (germline): SGHTA, FQGNSA. The CDR3 runs 14 residues. CDR3 DNA: TGTGCCAGCAGCCGCGGGACAGAGCCCTATGGCTACACCTTC. This codes for CASSRGTEPYGYTF.

The V and J genes are TRBV9 and TRBJ2-1, with 9 nucleotides matching TRBD1. Looked up from germline, CDR1 is SGDLS and CDR2 is YYNGEE. The CDR3 runs 16 residues. Trimming cost V 4 bases and J 2 bases; bases outside gene matches: 7. The CDR3, as DNA: TGTGCCAGCAGCCCTCGACAGGGGGGGGCCTACAATGAGCAGTTCTTC. Translated, it gives CASSPRQGGAYNEQFF.